The T cell receptor beta chain described here comes from a study of PD-1 blockade in classical Hodgkin lymphoma. Study outcomes and limitations: It was reported that newly diagnosed patients had less baseline TCR diversity than healthy donors. Patients starting nivolumab under 1 year after ASCT were excluded. Complete responders' baseline diversity resembled that of newly diagnosed patients.

The CDR3 has 13 residues. The V end lost 3 bases, the J end lost 1 base, and 5 bases lay between the germline ends. Germline V lookup: CDR1 MRHNA, CDR2 SNTAGT. Time point given: cycle 4 day 1 (C4D1), after six to seven weeks of nivolumab. Every patient relapsed after autologous stem cell transplantation, and brentuximab vedotin exposure varied. The study recorded best responses of complete response, partial response or progressive disease. Method: immunoSEQ multiplex PCR; TCRdb's copy keeps in-frame clones and lacks some. Here the sample spans around 23,000 clones, 75% to 90% being singletons. In regard to this clone: The antigen is not known.

This TCR derives from a human donor with classical Hodgkin lymphoma. This specimen consisted of peripheral blood mononuclear cells (PBMCs), obtained before the fourth cycle of nivolumab. The chain joins TRBV6-4 to TRBJ2-3, with D unclear. The CDR3 region has the DNA TGTGCCAGCAGTGATAAGGGCACAGATACGCAGTATTTT. Protein sequence: CASSDKGTDTQYF.